This T cell receptor beta chain was observed in a study of blood T cell repertoires in COVID-19. About the research overall: Samples came from the United States, Italy and Spain, spanning acute and convalescent COVID-19. The cDNA or gDNA used as material had been derived from T cells, B-cell-depleted T cells, or PBMCs.

In the source study's methods: Scientists estimated how many nucleated cells there were by amplifying reference gene primers. The repertoire was sequenced with immunoSEQ multiplex PCR; TCRdb's copy has only in-frame clones and lacks some. The DNA gave D and trimming, while V, J and clone size come from that table. In the table there are fewer than 120,000 clones, less than 85% of which are singletons. The CDR3 is made up of 13 amino acids. CDR1 is SNHLY, CDR2 FYNNEI, per germline. Unmatched junction bases numbered 7, after V lost 8 bases and J lost 3 bases. The clonotype originates from a woman aged 80 or over with acute or convalescent COVID-19. This rearrangement joins TRBV2 to TRBJ2-7; 7 bases fit TRBD1. Material for sequencing was peripheral blood. The CDR3 DNA reads TGTGCCAGCGGGGGACAGTTAGACTACGAGCAGTACTTC. As protein: CASGGQLDYEQYF.